This T cell receptor beta chain appears in the sequencing data of a study of CD8 T cells in ankylosing spondylitis. V lost 5 bases and J 7 bases, leaving 12 bases between the germline ends. Per germline, CDR1 SEHNR and CDR2 FQNEAQ (reference sequence). The CDR3 spans 13 residues. Making use of molecular barcodes, quantitative 5'-RACE generated TCR beta libraries. Each CDR3 protein is one row after TCRdb ran MiXCR on the 5' RACE reads. The table shows 270,000 or so distinct CDR3 sequences, with about 18% occurring only once. This clonotype rates as medium-sized. The antigen is not known. Study results and limitations: Significant enrichment of disease-linked clones was reported in matched ankylosing spondylitis synovial fluid. Some of these motif variants have turned up before, in reports on reactive arthritis synovial fluid and blood. In ankylosing spondylitis blood, a motif of eight highly homologous TCR beta variants appeared characteristic.

This clonotype originated in a male donor with ankylosing spondylitis or in good health (not recorded which). The specimen sequenced was blood, either unsorted or a sorted T cell fraction (not recorded which). The chain is built from TRBV7-9 and TRBJ2-1; D uncertain. As DNA, the CDR3 is TGTGCCAGCAGCCCTCAAGGGCCAAATGAGCAGTTCTTC. Translation gives CASSPQGPNEQFF.